The clone carrying this T cell receptor beta chain was seen a few times. What it binds is unknown. Use of 60 Vbeta and 13 Jbeta primers characterized the PCR. Repertoires were generated with immunoSEQ multiplex PCR, while TCRdb's copy carries only in-frame clones and drops some. The sample lists more than 200,000 clones; about four fifths were seen once. The data belong to a study of cytomegalovirus exposure and HLA in healthy donors. The study, taken as a whole, reports: When a later analysis was performed, an Asian-associated ancestry cluster reportedly had fewer N-insertions than the approximately 690-donor mean. Association of a missense DCLRE1C variant with TCR beta V- and J-gene trimming was reported in a later analysis.

Although they were nominally healthy when sampled, donors likely had unrecorded immune exposures. The origin of this receptor is a man in his forties in good health and CMV-seropositive. The sample taken for sequencing was PBMCs.

In DNA form, the CDR3 reads TGCGCCAGCAGCTTGAGGCCGGGGCGGGAGGGCGTTGCAGATACGCAGTATTTT. Amino acids: CASSLRPGREGVADTQYF. The V gene is TRBV5-1, the J gene TRBJ2-3; 9 bases fit TRBD2. Germline assignment: CDR1 SGHRS and CDR2 YFSETQ. The length of the CDR3 is 18 residues. V trimming: 1 base; J trimming: 4 bases; junction bases outside the gene matches: 13. Looking up the rest from reference TRBV5-1 and TRBJ2-3 gives the full variable domain: KAGVTQTPRYLIKTRGQQVTLSCSPISGHRSVSWYQQTPGQGLQFLFEYFSETQRNKGNFPGRFSGRQFSNSRSEMNVSTLELGDSALYLCASSLRPGREGVADTQYFGPGTRLTVL.